The 30 T cell receptor beta chains below come from one sample, sequenced in a study of shared clonotypes between healthy human individuals. Profiled with immunoSEQ multiplex PCR; TCRdb holds only in-frame clones, not every one. The table shows fewer than 1.8 million clones, with 98% to 99% occurring only once. Source material: naive CD4+ T cells sorted from blood. Subset given: CD45RA+ positively selected. The origin of the receptors is a man aged 30 to 39 in good health.

The gene calls are TRBV7-8 and TRBJ2-7, with unresolved D. Germline V gene data show CDR1 as SGHVS and CDR2 as FQNEAQ. With 3 bases removed from V and 4 bases from J, the gap between germline ends came to 4 bases. The length of the CDR3 is 11 residues. Here the CDR3 reads CASSFQYEQYF. Here the CDR3 DNA reads TGTGCCAGCAGCTTTCAATACGAGCAGTACTTC.

This chain joins TRBV19 and TRBJ1-2; tentative D call: TRBD1 (5 bases). V was pared by 4 bases and J by 4 bases, with 10 bases between. From germline, CDR1 is LNHDA and CDR2 SQIVND (reference sequence). This CDR3 spans 13 amino acids. Written as DNA, the CDR3 is TGTGCCAGTAGTACGGGGGGGATCTATGGCTACACCTTC. It translates to CASSTGGIYGYTF. Full variable domain (rest looked up from reference TRBV19 and TRBJ1-2): DGGITQSPKYLFRKEGQNVTLSCEQNLNHDAMYWYRQDPGQGLRLIYYSQIVNDFQKGDIAEGYSVSREKKESFPLTVTSAQKNPTAFYLCASSTGGIYGYTFGSGTRLTVV.

The chain is built from TRBV11-3 and TRBJ1-1; no definite D call. The V gene's germline CDR1 is SGHNT and CDR2 YENEEA. CDR3 size: 14 residues. Trimming took 5 bases from V and 0 from J, leaving 10 bases between them. The chain's CDR3 is CASSPSSLNTEAFF. CDR3 DNA: TGTGCCAGCAGCCCCTCCTCCTTGAACACTGAAGCTTTCTTT.

The J gene is TRBJ1-5, the V gene TRBV19; weak D call: TRBD1 (5 bases). The V gene's germline CDR1 is LNHDA and CDR2 SQIVND (reference sequence). V was trimmed by 5 bases and J by 1 base, leaving 9 bases between them. This CDR3 has 14 amino acids. As DNA, the CDR3 is TGTGCCAGTAGTTTCAGGGTGAGCAATCAGCCCCAGCATTTT. This gives the protein CASSFRVSNQPQHF.

This chain connects TRBV10-2 to TRBJ2-1, with D uncertain. The V end was cut by 5 bases, the J end by 9 bases, with 11 bases between. The V gene's germline CDR1 is WSHSY and CDR2 SAAADI. The CDR3 sequence is 12 residues long. The CDR3, as DNA: TGCGCCAGCAGTCGGACCCTGGGTGAGCAGTTCTTC. Residues: CASSRTLGEQFF.

The J gene is TRBJ2-5, the V gene TRBV5-1; TRBD1 agrees at 8 bases. Germline loops: CDR1 SGHRS, CDR2 YFSETQ. The CDR3 contains 14 residues. With 6 bases clipped from V and 3 bases from J, the junction kept 7 bases outside the gene matches. The CDR3 is CASTPGQAKETQYF. The CDR3 DNA reads TGCGCCAGCACCCCGGGACAGGCAAAAGAGACCCAGTACTTC.

This clone appeared a single time. The chain combines TRBV27 with TRBJ1-1, with 7 bases aligning to TRBD1. Trimming took 1 base from V and 2 from J; bases not matched to a gene: 1. Per germline, CDR1 MNHEY and CDR2 SMNVEV (reference sequence). The CDR3 spans 14 residues. The CDR3 is CASSLWDRNTEAFF. CDR3 sequence (DNA): TGTGCCAGCAGTTTATGGGACAGAAACACTGAAGCTTTCTTT.

In DNA, the CDR3 is TGTGCCAGCAGCTTAAGGAGCAGGTCGGCTGTGAGCACAGATACGCAGTATTTT. This translates into CASSLRSRSAVSTDTQYF. The chain couples TRBV7-2 to TRBJ2-3; D is ambiguous. Trimming shortened V by 2 bases and J by 0 bases, and 18 bases separated the two germline ends. The CDR3 spans 18 residues. CDR1 and CDR2 from the germline V gene are SGHTA and FQGNSA.

The chain carries TRBV5-6 and TRBJ2-2, with a tentative D call TRBD1 (6 bases). Germline lookup yields CDR1 SGHDT and CDR2 YYEEEE. Trimming shortened V by 3 bases and J by 3 bases, and 6 bases separated the two germline ends. This CDR3 is 13 amino acids long. In nucleotides, the CDR3 is TGTGCCAGCAGCTGGGGGCACACCGGGGAGCTGTTTTTT. Translating it yields CASSWGHTGELFF.

The CDR3 here is CASSRRTSGSSDTQYF. In DNA form, the CDR3 reads TGCGCCAGCAGCCGGCGGACTAGCGGGAGTTCGGATACGCAGTATTTT. V is TRBV5-1 and J is TRBJ2-3, with 13 bases lining up with TRBD2. The J segment lost 6 bases and the V segment lost 4 bases, leaving 8 bases of the junction unmatched. From germline, CDR1 is SGHRS and CDR2 YFSETQ. The CDR3 length is 16 residues. The full variable domain, its missing parts supplied by reference TRBV5-1 and TRBJ2-3, is KAGVTQTPRYLIKTRGQQVTLSCSPISGHRSVSWYQQTPGQGLQFLFEYFSETQRNKGNFPGRFSGRQFSNSRSEMNVSTLELGDSALYLCASSRRTSGSSDTQYFGPGTRLTVL.

The chain joins TRBV27 to TRBJ2-2, with a weak D call TRBD1 (5 bases). Germline V gene sequence: CDR1 MNHEY, CDR2 SMNVEV (reference sequence). Trimming removed 6 bases at V and 6 bases at J, with 11 bases between. This CDR3 spans 13 amino acids. CDR3 coding DNA: TGTGCCAGCAGCCGACAAGGGGCCGGGGAGCTGTTTTTT. This sequence encodes CASSRQGAGELFF.

This rearrangement joins TRBV7-2 to TRBJ2-7; 12 nucleotides line up with TRBD2. J was trimmed by 1 base and V by 8 bases; bases with no gene match: 18. This CDR3 region has 19 residues. The germline V gene encodes CDR1 SGHTA and CDR2 FQGNSA. The DNA of the CDR3 is TGTGCCAGCGTCGGGCTTGTGACTAGCGGGAGTGAGGGGTCCTACGAGCAGTACTTC. It is translated as CASVGLVTSGSEGSYEQYF.

J is TRBJ1-5 and V is TRBV6-5; D might be TRBD1 (6 bases). Germline CDR1 MNHEY, CDR2 SVGAGI. V shed 5 bases and J shed 4 bases, with 15 bases lying between them. The CDR3 spans 15 residues. In DNA form, the CDR3 reads TGTGCCAGCAGTCCCGAGGGGGGGGAAAATCAGCCCCAGCATTTT. This translates into CASSPEGGENQPQHF.

The rearrangement uses TRBV7-6 and TRBJ2-3; 7 nucleotides match TRBD2. Germline V gene sequence: CDR1 SGHVS, CDR2 FNYEAQ. The CDR3 contains 13 residues. The junction had 9 bases not matched to a gene; V was cut back by 5 bases and J by 10 bases. In DNA, the CDR3 is TGTGCCAGCAGCCTTTTAGCGGGCCCTTCGCAGTATTTT. Residues: CASSLLAGPSQYF.

V and J are TRBV7-2 and TRBJ1-5; 8 bases are shared with TRBD1. The CDR3 runs 14 residues. Germline V gene lookup returns CDR1 SGHTA and CDR2 FQGNSA. J lost 4 bases, V lost 5 bases, and 4 bases had no gene match. The CDR3: CASSPRQGNQPQHF. The CDR3 nucleotides are TGTGCCAGCAGCCCGAGACAGGGGAATCAGCCCCAGCATTTT.

This chain connects TRBV4-2 to TRBJ1-1; D remains ambiguous. The V and J ends lost 3 bases and 4 bases respectively, with 12 bases between them. Germline V gives CDR1 LGHNA, CDR2 YNFKEQ. This CDR3 region has 14 residues. The CDR3 spells CASSQEGTGTEAFF. In DNA, the CDR3 is TGTGCCAGCAGCCAGGAGGGCACGGGCACTGAAGCTTTCTTT.

The chain carries TRBV5-1 and TRBJ2-1; TRBD2 agrees at 7 bases. The CDR3 is made up of 17 amino acids. Germline-derived CDR1 and CDR2 are SGHRS and YFSETQ. V was pared by 0 bases and J by 3 bases, with 9 bases of the junction left unmatched. CDR3 DNA: TGCGCCAGCAGCTTGGCCTGGCTAGGGGACTACTACAATGAGCAGTTCTTC. It codes for CASSLAWLGDYYNEQFF.

The V gene is TRBV7-2, the J gene TRBJ1-1; a weak D match, TRBD1 (5 bases). CDR1 and CDR2 (germline): SGHTA, FQGNSA. V shed 4 bases and J shed 10 bases, with 22 bases lying between them. The CDR3 contains 15 residues. As DNA, the CDR3 is TGTGCCAGCAGCTGGGGGGTGTCACCACGTGAAGTAGCTTTCTTT. Encoded protein: CASSWGVSPREVAFF.

This clone appeared a single time. The rearrangement links TRBV27 to TRBJ2-7, with a possible D match to TRBD1 (6 bases). The CDR3 is 12 residues long. Germline-derived CDR1 and CDR2 are MNHEY and SMNVEV (reference sequence). The V and J ends lost 5 bases and 6 bases respectively, with 11 bases between them. The CDR3 region is CASSQQGGEQYF. Written as DNA, the CDR3 is TGTGCCAGCAGTCAACAGGGTGGCGAGCAGTACTTC.

V gene TRBV6-6 combines with J gene TRBJ2-5, with a tentative D call TRBD2 (6 bases). The V end lost 8 bases, the J end lost 5 bases, and 18 bases lay between the germline ends. CDR3 size: 14 residues. Germline loops: CDR1 MNHNY, CDR2 SVGAGI (reference sequence). The CDR3 nucleotides are TGTGCCAGCCGCCTCTCCGGGGGTGAGGAGACCCAGTACTTC. Translated, it gives CASRLSGGEETQYF.

This clone was seen just once. The V gene is TRBV11-2, the J gene TRBJ2-5, with D tentatively TRBD2 (5 bases). The CDR3 covers 16 residues. CDR1 is SGHAT and CDR2 is FQNNGV in the germline V gene. The V and J ends lost 6 bases and 2 bases respectively, with 19 bases between them. The CDR3 spells CASSLSFGGGQETQYF. As DNA, the CDR3 is TGTGCCAGCAGTTTATCTTTCGGAGGCGGGCAAGAGACCCAGTACTTC.

This chain links TRBV6-5 with TRBJ1-5, with no clear D. Germline CDR1 is MNHEY and CDR2 is SVGAGI. Trimming pared 5 bases from V and 0 bases from J, leaving 8 bases between. The CDR3 contains 14 residues. The CDR3 reads CASSPDNSNQPQHF. Here the CDR3 DNA reads TGTGCCAGCAGTCCCGACAATAGCAATCAGCCCCAGCATTTT.

The rearrangement joins TRBV7-9 to TRBJ1-2, with D perhaps matching TRBD1 (6 bases). The CDR3 totals 12 residues. V lost 7 bases, J lost 4 bases, and 10 bases lay in between. Per the germline V gene, CDR1 is SEHNR and CDR2 is FQNEAQ (reference sequence). CDR3 amino acids: CASTWDTYGYTF. As DNA, the CDR3 is TGTGCCAGCACCTGGGACACCTATGGCTACACCTTC. Based on the CDR3 plus reference TRBV7-9 and TRBJ1-2, the full variable domain is DTGVSQNPRHKITKRGQNVTFRCDPISEHNRLYWYRQTLGQGPEFLTYFQNEAQLEKSRLLSDRFSAERPKGSFSTLEIQRTEQGDSAMYLCASTWDTYGYTFGSGTRLTVV.

V gene TRBV18 combines with J gene TRBJ2-4; TRBD2 agrees at 14 bases. Germline trimming cut 3 bases from V and 6 bases from J; bases unmatched to any gene: 4. The CDR3 has 16 amino acids. CDR1 KGHSH and CDR2 LQKENI come from the germline V gene. The CDR3 sequence is CASSPGLAGELNIQYF. CDR3 DNA: TGTGCCAGCTCACCGGGACTAGCGGGAGAGTTAAACATTCAGTACTTC.

In nucleotides, the CDR3 is TGTGCCAGCTCCATGACCTCTGCCACAGATACGCAGTATTTT. It yields the protein CASSMTSATDTQYF. The gene calls are TRBV18 and TRBJ2-3; D not certain. Germline-derived CDR1 and CDR2 are KGHSH and LQKENI. CDR3 size: 14 residues. Trimming cost V 6 bases and J 2 bases, with 12 bases left between them.

This clone has a single count. The chain recombines TRBV27 with TRBJ2-5; maybe TRBD2 (6 bases). V was pared by 5 bases and J by 7 bases, with 17 bases between. The germline V gene has CDR1 MNHEY and CDR2 SMNVEV (reference sequence). CDR3 length: 14 residues. The CDR3 is CASSATGPGRTQYF. CDR3 DNA sequence: TGTGCCAGCAGTGCCACGGGTCCCGGGAGGACCCAGTACTTC.

This chain connects TRBV5-1 to TRBJ2-1, with D possibly matching TRBD2 (5 bases). Trimming stripped 0 bases from V and 0 bases from J, with 16 bases between. The CDR3 runs to 18 residues. From germline, CDR1 is SGHRS and CDR2 YFSETQ. The CDR3 DNA follows: TGCGCCAGCAGCTTGGCCTATCGCGGGCATAGCTCCTACAATGAGCAGTTCTTC. This codes for CASSLAYRGHSSYNEQFF.

The V and J genes are TRBV7-2 and TRBJ2-6, with TRBD1 as a possible D gene (5 bases). Germline CDR1 is SGHTA and CDR2 is FQGNSA. Trimming removed 9 bases at V and 1 base at J, with 19 bases between. CDR3 size: 17 residues. The CDR3 DNA reads as TGTGCCAGTCCGTTTCCCCCCGCAGGGTCTGGGGCCAACGTCCTGACTTTC. Amino acid sequence: CASPFPPAGSGANVLTF.

This clone was detected only once. Other DNA sequences of this sample code for an identical CDR3. The rearrangement joins TRBV18 to TRBJ1-5; D ambiguous. Trimming removed 0 bases from V and 6 bases from J, with 3 bases in between. CDR1 and CDR2 (germline): KGHSH, LQKENI. This CDR3 region has 12 residues. The CDR3 loop reads CASSPPGQPQHF. DNA of the CDR3: TGTGCCAGCTCACCACCGGGTCAGCCCCAGCATTTT.

This chain links TRBV15 with TRBJ2-1; D gene uncertain. CDR1 LNHNV and CDR2 YYDKDF come from the germline V gene (reference sequence). Between the trimmed V and J ends, which lost 3 bases and 8 bases, there was a span of 14 bases. The CDR3 runs to 14 residues. Here the CDR3 DNA reads TGTGCCACCAGCAGGGAACCGGGCTTGGATGAGCAGTTCTTC. The encoded protein is CATSREPGLDEQFF.